This T cell receptor (beta chain) appears in the sequencing data of a study of T cell repertoires in cytomegalovirus infection. Overall study: Epitope selection comprised recently identified HLA-C-restricted CMV epitopes and well-studied HLA-B-restricted CMV epitopes. Both CMV infection and a matching HLA type were indicated by public TCR beta signatures. Study-level results: The ex vivo response was dominated by HLA-C-restricted CMV-specific TCR beta clonotypes. Accumulated public TCR beta family frequency recognized individuals carrying CMV together with the relevant HLA.

The length of the CDR3 is 12 residues. The V end was cut by 1 base, the J end by 9 bases, with 7 bases between. Germline CDR1 is SGHVS and CDR2 is FQNEAQ. From the reads, TCRdb called clonotypes with MiXCR, one entry per CDR3 protein. This table holds 550,000 to 700,000 distinct CDR3 sequences, 35% to 50% found once. This clonotype was seen more than once but under ten times. Antigen: not known. The starting material was cultured PBMCs, obtained from culture after CMV antigen stimulation. The chain employs TRBV7-8 and TRBJ1-5; perhaps TRBD1 as D (6 bases). The clonotype was recovered from a human donor in good health (CMV status not recorded). Some clones in this sample may be carry-over from other donors' samples. CDR3: CASSLVGGPQHF. CDR3 DNA: TGTGCCAGCAGCTTAGTAGGGGGGCCCCAGCATTTT.